What follows are 4 T cell receptor beta chains derived from one specimen sequenced in a study of early T cells in non-severe SARS-CoV-2 infection. One entry per CDR3 protein results from TCRdb running MiXCR on the 5' RACE reads. The sample records about 60,000 distinct CDR3 sequences, over 9.5% being singletons. The sample comprised whole blood. These receptors all come from an adult who was a healthcare worker with PCR-confirmed SARS-CoV-2 infection or an uninfected control (not recorded which).

This clonotype was detected ten times or more. The chain carries TRBV5-1 and TRBJ2-5; D is undetermined. CDR1 and CDR2 (germline): SGHRS, YFSETQ. The CDR3 contains 13 residues. The V gene lost 2 bases and the J gene lost 5 bases, with 10 bases spanning the gap. This CDR3 is CASSLGAGETQYF. The CDR3 DNA follows: TGCGCCAGCAGCTTAGGAGCCGGGGAGACCCAGTACTTC.

This clonotype was recorded a few times. V usage is TRBV19 and J usage is TRBJ2-2, with D possibly TRBD2 on 6 matching bases. V lost 7 bases, J lost 2 bases, and 14 bases lay in between. The CDR3 totals 15 residues. Germline values: CDR1 LNHDA, CDR2 SQIVND (reference sequence). CDR3: CASTPWGVNTGELFF. The CDR3, as DNA: TGTGCCAGTACCCCGTGGGGGGTAAACACCGGGGAGCTGTTTTTT. Filled out from reference TRBV19 and TRBJ2-2, the complete variable domain reads DGGITQSPKYLFRKEGQNVTLSCEQNLNHDAMYWYRQDPGQGLRLIYYSQIVNDFQKGDIAEGYSVSREKKESFPLTVTSAQKNPTAFYLCASTPWGVNTGELFFGEGSRLTVL.

This clonotype was observed many times. The chain recombines TRBV6-2 or TRBV6-3 with TRBJ2-1; 12 nucleotides match TRBD2. Unmatched junction bases numbered 0, after V lost 0 bases and J lost 6 bases. The CDR3 covers 15 residues. Germline lookup yields CDR1 MNHEY and CDR2 SVGEGT. CDR3 DNA sequence: TGTGCCAGCAGTTACTCGACTAGCGGGAGCAATGAGCAGTTCTTC. It yields the protein CASSYSTSGSNEQFF.

This clonotype was seen repeatedly, ten times or more. V gene TRBV11-2 combines with J gene TRBJ1-2, with 9 bases aligning to TRBD1. The CDR3 covers 18 residues. From germline, CDR1 is SGHAT and CDR2 FQNNGV. Trimming cost V 1 base and J 3 bases; bases outside gene matches: 12. CDR3 residues: CASSLVPTGTGNDYGYTF. The CDR3 coding sequence is TGTGCCAGCAGCTTAGTGCCTACCGGGACAGGGAATGACTATGGCTACACCTTC.